This TCR beta chain was sequenced for a study of T cell changes during pregnancy in multiple sclerosis. Data came from immunoSEQ multiplex PCR; TCRdb stores just in-frame clones and leaves some out. The sample has 100,000 to 110,000 clones, about nine tenths seen once; the top ten hold around 1.8%. Source: peripheral blood, taken after pregnancy. This receptor was obtained from a female donor with multiple sclerosis, enrolled in a pregnancy study.

This chain's CDR3 is CASSPGLAGEDEQYF. DNA of the CDR3: TGTGCCAGCTCACCGGGACTAGCGGGAGAGGACGAGCAGTACTTC. The rearrangement links TRBV18 to TRBJ2-7, with 14 positions matching TRBD2. CDR3 length: 15 residues. V lost 3 bases, J lost 5 bases, and 3 bases stayed unmatched. Germline CDR1 and CDR2: KGHSH and LQKENI.